The 21 T cell receptor beta chains given below trace back to one sample, sequenced in a study of CD8+ T cells in alopecia areata (dated by TCRdb to the late 2010s). The sample's treatment or condition label is to be understood as: oral pan-JAK inhibitor, 5-10 mg twice daily. The library was generated by the immunoSEQ multiplex PCR assay. To provide template for TCR sequencing, every sample had RNA extracted and reverse transcribed into cDNA. As stored in TCRdb, this immuneACCESS dataset retains in-frame rearrangements with V and J assigned. A fraction of the clones does not appear; measured against another copy, unresolved V genes explain less than half of the discrepancy, and the remainder lacks a known reason. The sample includes fewer than 250,000 clones, with 35% to 40% observed a single time. The ten largest clones add up to just under 0.5% of the sample. Sequencing used CD4+ T cells sorted from blood, obtained at roughly week 30, from a patient treated with tofacitinib. The source of these receptors is a human donor with alopecia areata.

This clone was observed once. J is TRBJ2-5 and V is TRBV30; no firm D call. This CDR3 is 16 amino acids long. Trimming cost V 5 bases and J 2 bases, with 21 bases left between them. Germline lookup yields CDR1 GTSNPN and CDR2 SVGIG (reference sequence). CDR3 DNA: TGTGCCTGGGGAACCGGGTCCCGATCTTTTCAAGAGACCCAGTACTTC. Translated: CAWGTGSRSFQETQYF.

J is TRBJ1-1 and V is TRBV6-1, with TRBD1 as a possible D gene (5 bases). This CDR3 contains 13 residues. V was trimmed by 2 bases and J by 6 bases, leaving 10 bases between them. Germline V gene sequence: CDR1 MNHNS, CDR2 SASEGT. The CDR3 loop reads CASSERRGAEAFF. CDR3 nucleotides: TGTGCCAGCAGTGAACGGAGGGGTGCTGAAGCTTTCTTT.

This clone has more than one count but fewer than ten. The chain has TRBV27 and TRBJ2-6, with D possibly matching TRBD1 (5 bases). Trimming left V 5 bases short and J 2 bases short, with 10 bases between. Germline CDR1 is MNHEY and CDR2 is SMNVEV (reference sequence). This CDR3 comprises 15 residues. The CDR3 loop is CASSLMGPGANVLTF. The DNA of the CDR3 is TGTGCCAGCAGTCTAATGGGGCCTGGGGCCAACGTCCTGACTTTC.

This chain connects TRBV30 to TRBJ2-2; 9 bases map to TRBD1. This CDR3 has 14 amino acids. The germline CDR1 and CDR2 sequences are GTSNPN and SVGIG (reference sequence). J gave up 5 bases and V 3 bases, and 4 bases lay outside the gene matches. CDR3 region: CAWRRTGETGELFF. In nucleotides, the CDR3 is TGTGCCTGGAGGCGGACAGGGGAGACCGGGGAGCTGTTTTTT.

The J gene is TRBJ2-5, the V gene TRBV5-1, with 7 bases identical to TRBD2. The CDR3 totals 17 residues. Trimming cost V 6 bases and J 2 bases; bases outside gene matches: 16. Germline V lookup: CDR1 SGHRS, CDR2 YFSETQ. CDR3 in amino acids: CASTESPTSLRQETQYF. CDR3 nucleotide sequence: TGCGCCAGCACCGAGTCTCCGACTAGCTTACGGCAAGAGACCCAGTACTTC. Full variable domain (missing parts from reference TRBV5-1 and TRBJ2-5): KAGVTQTPRYLIKTRGQQVTLSCSPISGHRSVSWYQQTPGQGLQFLFEYFSETQRNKGNFPGRFSGRQFSNSRSEMNVSTLELGDSALYLCASTESPTSLRQETQYFGPGTRLLVL.

This chain connects TRBV7-9 to TRBJ2-3; D call uncertain. Germline CDR1 is SEHNR and CDR2 is FQNEAQ (reference sequence). This CDR3 comprises 13 residues. V dropped 11 bases and J dropped 0 bases, with 12 bases sitting between them. The CDR3 region has the DNA TGTGCCCTGGGGTTTGGGAGCACAGATACGCAGTATTTT. As protein: CALGFGSTDTQYF.

Only a few counts were recorded for this clone. The V gene is TRBV29-1, the J gene TRBJ1-1; 10 bases agree with TRBD1. This CDR3 region has 14 residues. CDR1 is SQVTM and CDR2 is ANQGSEA in the germline V gene. V lost 7 bases and J lost 6; bases outside the gene matches: 11. The CDR3 protein is CSEIRTGGAAEAFF. CDR3 coding DNA: TGCAGCGAAATACGGACAGGGGGTGCGGCTGAAGCTTTCTTT.

V is TRBV25-1 and J is TRBJ2-1, with D perhaps matching TRBD2 (5 bases). With 5 bases removed from V and 10 bases from J, the gap between germline ends came to 18 bases. This CDR3 comprises 14 residues. Germline V lookup: CDR1 MGHDK, CDR2 SYGVNS. This chain's CDR3 is CASSPSPNRREQFF. The CDR3 DNA reads TGTGCCAGCAGTCCCAGTCCTAACCGGAGGGAGCAGTTCTTC.

This clone was seen a handful of times. This chain links TRBV4-1 with TRBJ1-5; TRBD1 aligns across 7 bases. The germline CDR1 and CDR2 sequences are MGHRA and YSYEKL. CDR3 length: 15 residues. Trimming removed 1 base from V and 0 bases from J; junction bases left unmatched: 0. CDR3 protein: CASSQGDSSNQPQHF. CDR3 nucleotide sequence: TGCGCCAGCAGCCAAGGGGACAGTAGCAATCAGCCCCAGCATTTT.

The chain has TRBV7-9 and TRBJ1-1; 9 nucleotides agree with TRBD1. V trimming: 3 bases; J trimming: 5 bases; junction bases outside the gene matches: 4. This CDR3 has 14 residues. The germline CDR1 and CDR2 sequences are SEHNR and FQNEAQ (reference sequence). CDR3 amino acids: CASSFGQGWTEAFF. The CDR3, as DNA: TGTGCCAGCAGCTTTGGACAGGGGTGGACTGAAGCTTTCTTT.

The V gene is TRBV6-5, the J gene TRBJ1-2; D not resolved. V was pared by 2 bases and J by 6 bases, with 10 bases between. This CDR3 is built from 13 residues. Germline values: CDR1 MNHEY, CDR2 SVGAGI. The CDR3 here is CASSYGQTHGYTF. For the CDR3, the DNA is TGTGCCAGCAGTTACGGGCAGACACATGGCTACACCTTC.

This clone was counted only a few times. V and J are TRBV5-8 and TRBJ1-2; 8 positions agree with TRBD1. The junction had 12 bases not matched to a gene; V was cut back by 4 bases and J by 4 bases. The CDR3 totals 16 residues. Germline-derived CDR1 and CDR2 are SGHTS and YDEGEE. In DNA, the CDR3 is TGTGCCAGCAGCCAAAGGACAGGGAGACTTGCCTATGGCTACACCTTC. Residues: CASSQRTGRLAYGYTF.

This clone was found a few times. The chain joins TRBV29-1 to TRBJ1-1; D is unclear. The germline gives CDR1 SQVTM, CDR2 ANQGSEA. The CDR3 has 12 amino acids. Trimming took off 3 bases at V and 0 bases at J, with 5 bases between the two ends. As DNA, the CDR3 is TGCAGCGTTGACGGATTGAACACTGAAGCTTTCTTT. Translating it yields CSVDGLNTEAFF.

The V gene is TRBV30, the J gene TRBJ1-2; no firm D call. Germline V gene data show CDR1 as GTSNPN and CDR2 as SVGIG (reference sequence). The CDR3 is 13 amino acids. V was cut by 0 bases and J by 4 bases, with 9 bases left in between. DNA for the CDR3: TGTGCCTGGAGTGTACAACTGCTCTATGGCTACACCTTC. Its translation is CAWSVQLLYGYTF.

This clone showed up just a few times. Different DNA sequences within this sample yield the same CDR3. The chain is built from TRBV20-1 and TRBJ1-1; D uncertain. The V end was cut by 6 bases, the J end by 1 base, with 6 bases between. This CDR3 is built from 11 residues. Per germline, CDR1 DFQATT and CDR2 SNEGSKA (reference sequence). This chain's CDR3 is CSAPENTEAFF. The CDR3 bases are TGCAGTGCCCCAGAGAACACTGAAGCTTTCTTT.

The genes are TRBV19 and TRBJ2-1; TRBD2 agrees at 9 bases. The germline CDR1 and CDR2 sequences are LNHDA and SQIVND (reference sequence). V trimming: 5 bases; J trimming: 4 bases; junction bases outside the gene matches: 12. CDR3 length equals 17 residues. The CDR3: CASSSEGTSRLYNEQFF. CDR3 nucleotides: TGTGCCAGTAGTTCAGAAGGGACTAGCAGATTATACAATGAGCAGTTCTTC. Based on the CDR3 plus reference TRBV19 and TRBJ2-1, the full variable domain is DGGITQSPKYLFRKEGQNVTLSCEQNLNHDAMYWYRQDPGQGLRLIYYSQIVNDFQKGDIAEGYSVSREKKESFPLTVTSAQKNPTAFYLCASSSEGTSRLYNEQFFGPGTRLTVL.

The table lists this clone with a few counts. The rearrangement joins TRBV7-9 to TRBJ2-1; TRBD1 matches at 8 bases. The trim removed 1 base at V and 4 bases at J, leaving 3 bases unmatched. The CDR3 length is 15 residues. CDR1 is SEHNR, CDR2 FQNEAQ, per germline (reference sequence). The CDR3 region is CASSLGTGLYNEQFF. Here the CDR3 DNA reads TGTGCCAGCAGCTTAGGGACAGGGCTTTACAATGAGCAGTTCTTC.

V is TRBV15 and J is TRBJ1-1, with no clear D. The germline CDR1 and CDR2 sequences are LNHNV and YYDKDF (reference sequence). V was trimmed by 0 bases and J by 3 bases, leaving 8 bases between them. There are 14 residues in the CDR3. The CDR3 DNA sequence: TGTGCCACCAGCAGAGATTCCGGGTACACTGAAGCTTTCTTT. Its translation: CATSRDSGYTEAFF.

This clone showed up just a few times. The chain carries TRBV5-6 and TRBJ1-2, with D perhaps TRBD1 (5 bases). The CDR3 sequence is 15 residues long. CDR1 and CDR2 (germline): SGHDT, YYEEEE. V lost 1 base to trimming and J lost 5 bases, with 15 bases between them. The CDR3 coding sequence is TGTGCCAGCAGCTTGATGTTGTCCAGGGTATATGGCTACACCTTC. Its translation: CASSLMLSRVYGYTF.

This clone appeared a few times. The CDR3 loop reads CASSLDWGLTEAFF. DNA of the CDR3: TGTGCCAGCAGCTTAGATTGGGGGCTCACTGAAGCTTTCTTT. The chain recombines TRBV7-9 with TRBJ1-1, with D maybe TRBD1 (6 bases). Germline CDR1 SEHNR, CDR2 FQNEAQ (reference sequence). CDR3 length: 14 residues. V was pared by 1 base and J by 4 bases, with 10 bases between.

The rearrangement links TRBV29-1 to TRBJ1-1; D call uncertain. The V gene lost 3 bases and the J gene lost 0 bases, with 14 bases spanning the gap. This CDR3 region has 15 residues. Per the germline V gene, CDR1 is SQVTM and CDR2 is ANQGSEA. The CDR3 here is CSVDVAGNMNTEAFF. CDR3 DNA sequence: TGCAGCGTTGATGTGGCAGGAAACATGAACACTGAAGCTTTCTTT.